One and the same sample provided the 20 T cell receptor beta chains below, sequenced in a study of blood T cell repertoires in COVID-19. Only in-frame clones appear in the TCRdb table, and some are missing; sequencing was by immunoSEQ multiplex PCR. The sample holds roughly 200,000 clones; approximately 85% are singletons and the top ten take under 8.5%. Sequenced input: peripheral blood. The receptors were sampled from a woman of 80 years or more with COVID-19, enrolled during active disease.

The chain has TRBV6-5 and TRBJ2-7; 7 bases are shared with TRBD1. From germline, CDR1 is MNHEY and CDR2 SVGAGI. V shed 2 bases and J 4 bases; nucleotides not matched to a gene: 8. The CDR3 consists of 15 residues. CDR3 protein: CASSYQLDRDYEQYF. The CDR3 DNA reads as TGTGCCAGCAGTTACCAGCTAGACAGGGATTACGAGCAGTACTTC.

Here the CDR3 reads CASSQVRDSPLHF. In DNA form, the CDR3 reads TGCGCCAGCAGCCAAGTGAGAGATTCACCCCTCCACTTT. V is TRBV4-1 and J is TRBJ1-6; D not resolved. CDR3 length equals 13 residues. The germline CDR1 and CDR2 sequences are MGHRA and YSYEKL. Trimming cost V 1 base and J 8 bases, with 6 bases left between them.

The chain employs TRBV5-1 and TRBJ1-2, with TRBD1 matching 7 bases. Germline assignment: CDR1 SGHRS and CDR2 YFSETQ. V shed 3 bases, J shed 10 bases, and the junction held 9 bases outside the gene matches. The CDR3 runs to 13 residues. The CDR3 reads CASSWGDDRDYTF. Here the CDR3 DNA reads TGCGCCAGCAGCTGGGGGGATGACAGGGACTACACCTTC.

This clone was detected a few times. CDR3 region: CASPRTARMNTEAFF. Written as DNA, the CDR3 is TGTGCCAGCCCCAGGACAGCGAGAATGAACACTGAAGCTTTCTTT. The chain links TRBV2 to TRBJ1-1; a possible D gene is TRBD1 (6 bases). This CDR3 contains 15 residues. The ends were cut back, 8 bases at V and 0 bases at J, with 16 bases in the middle. Germline V lookup: CDR1 SNHLY, CDR2 FYNNEI.

The genes are TRBV3-1 (or the pseudogene TRBV3-2) and TRBJ2-2; D may be TRBD2 (6 bases). Trimming stripped 3 bases from V and 6 bases from J, with 8 bases between. The CDR3 is made up of 13 amino acids. Germline V lookup: CDR1 LGHDT, CDR2 YNNKEL (reference sequence). The CDR3 loop is CASSQAGSGELFF. CDR3 in DNA: TGTGCCAGCAGCCAGGCGGGGTCCGGGGAGCTGTTTTTT.

The chain employs TRBV19 and TRBJ1-4, with D uncertain. The CDR3 totals 15 residues. The germline V gene has CDR1 LNHDA and CDR2 SQIVND (reference sequence). Trimming took off 2 bases at V and 6 bases at J, with 13 bases between the two ends. In DNA, the CDR3 is TGTGCCAGTAGTATATTCCGGGGAAGATATGAAAAACTGTTTTTT. This gives the protein CASSIFRGRYEKLFF.

This chain uses TRBV5-1 with TRBJ2-7; 7 bases fit TRBD1. Unmatched junction bases numbered 6, after V lost 4 bases and J lost 2 bases. The CDR3 runs 14 residues. Germline CDR1 reads SGHRS; CDR2 reads YFSETQ. The CDR3 region is CASSQRTGTYEQYF. The DNA for the CDR3 is TGCGCCAGCAGCCAACGGACAGGTACCTACGAGCAGTACTTC.

The CDR3 nucleotides are TGTGCCAGCACTACCCCCCGGACAGCGAACACTGAAGCTTTCTTT. This translates into CASTTPRTANTEAFF. This rearrangement joins TRBV2 to TRBJ1-1, with D perhaps matching TRBD1 (6 bases). The germline V gene encodes CDR1 SNHLY and CDR2 FYNNEI. V was clipped by 7 bases and J by 1 base, with 16 bases between them. The length of the CDR3 is 15 residues.

The genes are TRBV18 and TRBJ1-3, with TRBD1 identical over 9 bases. Germline CDR1 reads KGHSH; CDR2 reads LQKENI. Trimming cost V 6 bases and J 2 bases; bases outside gene matches: 5. The CDR3 runs to 15 residues. The CDR3 DNA is TGTGCCAGCTCCGGGGACAGGGTACCTGGAAACACCATATATTTT. Its protein product is CASSGDRVPGNTIYF.

The chain recombines TRBV28 with TRBJ2-5; D ambiguous. CDR1 and CDR2 (germline): MDHEN, SYDVKM. The CDR3 consists of 15 residues. The V end was cut by 6 bases, the J end by 1 base, with 15 bases between. The CDR3: CASRSPLRFQETQYF. The DNA for the CDR3 is TGTGCCAGCAGATCCCCCTTGCGGTTCCAAGAGACCCAGTACTTC.

This chain links TRBV19 with TRBJ1-2; 10 nucleotides line up with TRBD1. Per the germline V gene, CDR1 is LNHDA and CDR2 is SQIVND (reference sequence). The CDR3 runs to 14 residues. The V gene end was trimmed by 5 bases and the J gene end by 8 bases; junction bases not matched to a gene: 8. CDR3 in amino acids: CASSARQGARGYTF. For the CDR3, the DNA is TGTGCCAGTAGTGCCCGACAGGGGGCGCGCGGCTACACCTTC.

V is TRBV28 and J is TRBJ1-2; 9 nucleotides agree with TRBD1. V shed 2 bases, J shed 8 bases, and the junction held 12 bases outside the gene matches. Germline V gene data show CDR1 as MDHEN and CDR2 as SYDVKM. The CDR3 is 16 residues long. CDR3 amino acids: CASSLDYRGRDRGYTF. The CDR3 DNA sequence: TGTGCCAGCAGTTTAGATTACAGGGGGCGAGATAGGGGCTACACCTTC.

The rearrangement links TRBV15 to TRBJ1-2; 7 bases fit TRBD1. V gave up 5 bases and J gave up 3 bases; unmatched junction bases: 15. CDR3 length: 17 residues. In germline, CDR1 is LNHNV, CDR2 YYDKDF (reference sequence). CDR3 residues: CATSSRTGSFTDYGYTF. DNA for the CDR3: TGTGCCACCAGCTCCCGGACAGGATCTTTCACTGACTATGGCTACACCTTC.

The chain is built from TRBV12-3 or TRBV12-4 and TRBJ1-1; unclear D gene. CDR3 length equals 12 residues. Trimming left V 6 bases short and J 8 bases short, with 13 bases between. CDR3 sequence (DNA): TGTGCCAGCAGCCCCAACGGGATCGAAGCTTTCTTT. Protein sequence: CASSPNGIEAFF.

V usage is TRBV27 and J usage is TRBJ1-2, with 7 bases matching TRBD1. V trimming: 8 bases; J trimming: 2 bases; junction bases outside the gene matches: 17. This CDR3 has 17 amino acids. Germline V gene lookup returns CDR1 MNHEY and CDR2 SMNVEV (reference sequence). The CDR3 reads CASGSVKFGTENYGYTF. The CDR3, as DNA: TGTGCCAGCGGCTCAGTTAAGTTCGGGACAGAGAACTATGGCTACACCTTC.

The rearrangement links TRBV5-1 to TRBJ1-1; tentative D call: TRBD1 (5 bases). The V gene's germline CDR1 is SGHRS and CDR2 YFSETQ. The CDR3 loop spans 13 amino acids. Trimming pared 5 bases from V and 5 bases from J, leaving 13 bases between. The DNA for the CDR3 is TGCGCCAGCAGAATGGGGGGAGGGACTGAAGCTTTCTTT. Translation: CASRMGGGTEAFF.

The chain carries TRBV27 and TRBJ1-1; 11 bases are shared with TRBD1. The germline gives CDR1 MNHEY, CDR2 SMNVEV (reference sequence). V was clipped by 4 bases and J by 8 bases; unmatched bases: 9. The CDR3 has 15 residues. The CDR3 region has the DNA TGTGCCAGCAGTTCCCGGACAGGGGGCGGGAGGGAAGCTTTCTTT. Its translation is CASSSRTGGGREAFF.

This clone was recorded only once. The CDR3 sequence: CASQPSGTVRAKAFF. CDR3 bases: TGTGCCAGCCAACCCAGCGGTACAGTGAGGGCGAAAGCTTTCTTT. The V and J genes are TRBV7-9 and TRBJ1-1; D is ambiguous. CDR1 and CDR2 (germline): SEHNR, FQNEAQ (reference sequence). The CDR3 is made up of 15 amino acids. V gave up 8 bases and J gave up 9 bases, with 25 bases separating them.

This clone appeared a few times. V and J are TRBV6-6 and TRBJ2-2, with TRBD2 matching over 7 bases. The ends lost 5 bases at V and 6 bases at J; junction bases unmatched: 21. This CDR3 region has 19 residues. Germline values: CDR1 MNHNY, CDR2 SVGAGI (reference sequence). The CDR3 protein is CASSRRAGRAFGQAGELFF. The CDR3 DNA follows: TGTGCCAGCAGTCGCCGTGCAGGGAGGGCTTTTGGGCAGGCCGGGGAGCTGTTTTTT.

The table lists this clone with a few counts. This chain uses TRBV6-6 with TRBJ1-1, with no clear D. V lost 6 bases to trimming and J lost 0 bases, with 8 bases between them. Germline CDR1 reads MNHNY; CDR2 reads SVGAGI (reference sequence). This CDR3 region has 13 residues. The CDR3 loop reads CASRAGVNTEAFF. The CDR3 coding sequence is TGTGCCAGCAGGGCGGGAGTGAACACTGAAGCTTTCTTT.